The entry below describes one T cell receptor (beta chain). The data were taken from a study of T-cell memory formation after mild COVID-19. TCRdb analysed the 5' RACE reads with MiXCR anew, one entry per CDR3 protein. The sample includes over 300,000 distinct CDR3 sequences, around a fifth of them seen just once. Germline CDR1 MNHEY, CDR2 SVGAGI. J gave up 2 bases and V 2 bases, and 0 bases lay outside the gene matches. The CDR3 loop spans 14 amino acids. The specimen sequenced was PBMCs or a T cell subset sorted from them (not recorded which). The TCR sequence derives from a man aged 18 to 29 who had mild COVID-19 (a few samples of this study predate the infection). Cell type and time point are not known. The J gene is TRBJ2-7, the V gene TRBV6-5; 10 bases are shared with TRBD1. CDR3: CASSYGTGAYEQYF. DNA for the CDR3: TGTGCCAGCAGTTACGGGACAGGGGCCTACGAGCAGTACTTC.